The 31 T cell receptor beta chains below come from one sample, sequenced in a study of neurological immune-mediated disorders. TCRdb re-analysed the 5' RACE reads in MiXCR, keeping a single row per CDR3 protein. The profile shows 50,000 to 70,000 distinct CDR3 sequences, roughly a tenth of them singletons. Time point noted: longitudinal time-point 1 (baseline). Sequencing was performed on PBMCs. These receptors originate from a male donor with HTLV-1-associated myelopathy (HAM/TSP).

This clonotype was seen repeatedly, ten times or more. V and J are TRBV20-1 and TRBJ1-1, with D unresolved. Trimming pared 6 bases from V and 0 bases from J, leaving 14 bases between. This CDR3 is built from 14 residues. Germline V gene data show CDR1 as DFQATT and CDR2 as SNEGSKA (reference sequence). This chain's CDR3 is CSAPESQLNTEAFF. In nucleotides, the CDR3 is TGCAGTGCCCCCGAGAGTCAGTTGAACACTGAAGCTTTCTTT.

This sequence joins TRBV19 and TRBJ1-5; D is unclear. The CDR3 length is 14 residues. Germline lookup yields CDR1 LNHDA and CDR2 SQIVND (reference sequence). V lost 3 bases, J lost 3 bases, and 9 bases lay in between. The CDR3 reads CASSMSDFNQPQHF. CDR3 bases: TGTGCCAGTAGTATGTCTGACTTCAATCAGCCCCAGCATTTT.

Judged by abundance, this clonotype is medium-sized. J is TRBJ1-1 and V is TRBV6-2 or TRBV6-3, with D perhaps matching TRBD1 (6 bases). The CDR3 length is 13 residues. CDR1 MNHEY and CDR2 SVGEGT come from the germline V gene. V lost 5 bases and J 1 base, leaving 8 bases between the germline ends. The CDR3 DNA sequence: TGTGCCAGCAGTGACAGGCGGAACACTGAAGCTTTCTTT. This sequence encodes CASSDRRNTEAFF.

This clonotype was observed many times. This chain connects TRBV12-3 or TRBV12-4 to TRBJ1-5; D ambiguous. The CDR3 runs 14 residues. Trimming took 6 bases from V and 0 from J, leaving 9 bases between them. CDR3 DNA sequence: TGTGCCAGCAGCCGAAGGGATAGCAATCAGCCCCAGCATTTT. This gives the protein CASSRRDSNQPQHF.

This clonotype has a count of ten or more. The chain links TRBV27 to TRBJ2-5; D is unclear. Germline lookup yields CDR1 MNHEY and CDR2 SMNVEV (reference sequence). Trimming took 2 bases from V and 2 from J, leaving 9 bases between them. The CDR3 totals 14 residues. The CDR3 region is CASSLVGYQETQYF. CDR3 DNA sequence: TGTGCCAGCAGTTTAGTAGGGTATCAAGAGACCCAGTACTTC.

This clonotype was observed many times. The chain joins TRBV3-1 to TRBJ2-7; 8 bases fit TRBD1. This CDR3 is 16 amino acids long. Germline-derived CDR1 and CDR2 are LGHDT and YNNKEL (reference sequence). The J segment lost 1 base and the V segment lost 4 bases, leaving 9 bases of the junction unmatched. The CDR3: CASSPIGQGLSYEQYF. DNA for the CDR3: TGTGCCAGCAGCCCTATTGGACAGGGCCTGTCCTACGAGCAGTACTTC.

On this clonotype: A junction boundary mismatches the germline segment, possibly from a read error. V is TRBV7-2 and J is TRBJ2-5; 10 bases map to TRBD2. The CDR3 consists of 15 residues. In germline, CDR1 is SGHTA, CDR2 FQGNSA. CDR3 in amino acids: CARRPRTSGRETQYF. As DNA, the CDR3 is TGTGCCCGCAGACCCCGGACTAGCGGAAGAGAGACCCAGTACTTC. Full variable domain (outside the CDR3, taken from reference TRBV7-2 and TRBJ2-5): GAGVSQSPSNKVTEKGKDVELRCDPISGHTALYWYRQSLGQGLEFLIYFQGNSAPDKSGLPSDRFSAERTGGSVSTLTIQRTQQEDSAVYLCARRPRTSGRETQYFGPGTRLLVL.

This clonotype was counted ten times or more. The rearrangement uses TRBV4-1 and TRBJ2-7; weak D call: TRBD2 (6 bases). From germline, CDR1 is MGHRA and CDR2 YSYEKL. The CDR3 covers 14 residues. Deletions cut 1 base from V and 6 bases from J, with 13 bases between. The CDR3 sequence is CASSQGDGGGEQYF. As DNA, the CDR3 is TGCGCCAGCAGCCAAGGTGACGGGGGAGGCGAGCAGTACTTC.

Remarks on this clonotype: This sequence may be a read error, since a much larger clone differs from it by one base. This chain uses TRBV18 with TRBJ1-2; no firm D call. Per germline, CDR1 KGHSH and CDR2 LQKENI. The CDR3 contains 14 residues. DNA of the CDR3: TGTGCCAACTCACCGCCCTTGAAGGACTATGGCTACACCTTC. It is translated as CANSPPLKDYGYTF.

This clonotype was counted many times. J is TRBJ1-5 and V is TRBV5-8; D gene unclear. V was trimmed by 5 bases and J by 1 base, leaving 13 bases between them. Germline CDR1 and CDR2: SGHTS and YDEGEE. The CDR3 consists of 15 residues. The CDR3 nucleotides are TGTGCCAGCAGTTCTGGGGTAATAAGCAATCAGCCCCAGCATTTT. This codes for CASSSGVISNQPQHF. Full variable domain (remainder filled in from reference TRBV5-8 and TRBJ1-5): EAGVTQSPTHLIKTRGQQATLRCSPISGHTSVYWYQQALGLGLQFLLWYDEGEERNRGNFPPRFSGRQFPNYSSELNVNALELEDSALYLCASSSGVISNQPQHFGDGTRLSIL.

Ten or more counts support this clonotype. V and J are TRBV18 and TRBJ2-3, with 11 bases identical to TRBD1. After removal of 2 bases from V and 5 bases from J, the junction contained 0 bases not matched to a gene. Germline V gives CDR1 KGHSH, CDR2 LQKENI. CDR3 length: 14 amino acids. The CDR3 nucleotides read TGTGCCAGCTCACCAGGGACAGGGGGAGATACGCAGTATTTT. Residues: CASSPGTGGDTQYF.

V and J are TRBV4-3 and TRBJ2-5; D is unresolved. The V and J ends lost 3 bases and 7 bases respectively, with 18 bases between them. The length of the CDR3 is 15 residues. CDR1 and CDR2 (germline): LGHNA, YSLEER. CDR3: CASSQGWVAPLTQYF. CDR3 DNA: TGCGCCAGCAGCCAGGGCTGGGTGGCCCCCCTGACCCAGTACTTC.

This clonotype was detected many times. The chain is built from TRBV24-1 and TRBJ1-2, with a tentative D call TRBD1 (6 bases). This CDR3 is 13 amino acids long. CDR1 is KGHDR and CDR2 is SFDVKD in the germline V gene. V was cut by 5 bases and J by 4 bases, with 10 bases left in between. The CDR3 DNA follows: TGTGCCACCAGTGGGGGGACACTCTATGGCTACACCTTC. Translated, it gives CATSGGTLYGYTF.

This clonotype was counted at least ten times. The chain has TRBV5-1 and TRBJ1-4, with a weak D call TRBD1 (6 bases). Between the trimmed V and J ends, which lost 4 bases and 2 bases, there was a span of 9 bases. The germline V gene encodes CDR1 SGHRS and CDR2 YFSETQ. This CDR3 comprises 14 residues. The CDR3 DNA reads TGCGCCAGCAGCACAGGGTCTACTAATGAAAAACTGTTTTTT. Its translation: CASSTGSTNEKLFF.

This clonotype was detected ten times or more. The V gene is TRBV3-1, the J gene TRBJ1-2; D not resolved. The CDR3 totals 15 residues. Trimming shortened V by 5 bases and J by 2 bases, and 15 bases separated the two germline ends. Germline V gives CDR1 LGHDT, CDR2 YNNKEL (reference sequence). CDR3: CASSSLMTENYGYTF. The CDR3 DNA follows: TGTGCCAGCAGCTCCCTAATGACGGAAAACTATGGCTACACCTTC.

Ten or more counts support this clonotype. V gene TRBV27 combines with J gene TRBJ1-1; the D gene is possibly TRBD1 (6 bases). Germline V gene data show CDR1 as MNHEY and CDR2 as SMNVEV (reference sequence). The CDR3 consists of 12 residues. The V end lost 5 bases, the J end lost 7 bases, and 11 bases lay between the germline ends. The DNA of the CDR3 is TGTGCCAGCAGTCAAGGGACACATGAAGCTTTCTTT. Amino acids: CASSQGTHEAFF.

The chain recombines TRBV5-1 with TRBJ1-1; D gene unclear. Trimming left V 4 bases short and J 4 bases short, with 20 bases between. Germline V CDR1 and CDR2: SGHRS, YFSETQ. The CDR3 covers 16 residues. The CDR3 is CASSPEAGNWLTEAFF. In DNA form, the CDR3 reads TGCGCCAGCAGCCCCGAGGCTGGCAACTGGCTCACTGAAGCTTTCTTT.

This clonotype was seen ten or more times. The chain has TRBV13 and TRBJ2-6; 10 nucleotides agree with TRBD1. The CDR3 extends over 18 amino acids. Germline lookup yields CDR1 PRHDT and CDR2 FYEKMQ (reference sequence). V lost 0 bases and J lost 3; bases outside the gene matches: 5. The CDR3 DNA sequence: TGTGCCAGCAGCTTAGGGGGACAGGGGCTAAATGGGGCCAACGTCCTGACTTTC. Protein sequence: CASSLGGQGLNGANVLTF.

This clonotype was counted ten times or more. This chain connects TRBV27 to TRBJ2-1, with 10 bases matching TRBD1. The junction had 12 bases not matched to a gene; V was cut back by 5 bases and J by 5 bases. CDR3 length: 17 residues. Germline CDR1 MNHEY, CDR2 SMNVEV (reference sequence). This CDR3 is CASSTPDRGRVNNEQFF. The CDR3 coding sequence is TGTGCCAGCAGTACCCCAGACAGGGGGCGCGTAAACAATGAGCAGTTCTTC.

In this sample, this clonotype turned up many times. The gene calls are TRBV7-3 and TRBJ2-3; no reliable D call. V lost 1 base, J lost 3 bases, and 5 bases lay in between. This CDR3 has 13 residues. CDR1 SGHTA and CDR2 FQGTGA come from the germline V gene. CDR3 sequence (DNA): TGTGCCAGCAGCTTAAGTAGGACAGATACGCAGTATTTT. Its translation: CASSLSRTDTQYF.

This clonotype was observed once. The V gene is TRBV5-5, the J gene TRBJ2-1, with D possibly TRBD1 on 6 matching bases. Germline V CDR1 and CDR2: SGHKS, YYEKEE (reference sequence). This CDR3 contains 15 residues. V gave up 4 bases and J gave up 2 bases, with 13 bases separating them. CDR3 bases: TGTGCCAGCAGCCCATTAGAGGGGGCCTACAATGAGCAGTTCTTC. Translation: CASSPLEGAYNEQFF.

This clonotype was observed many times. The chain carries TRBV9 and TRBJ1-6, with 8 bases fitting TRBD1. With V trimmed by 4 bases and J by 1 base, 10 bases remained unmatched. The CDR3 has 18 residues. CDR1 SGDLS and CDR2 YYNGEE come from the germline V gene. CDR3 in amino acids: CASSPTSGGASYNSPLHF. The CDR3 DNA reads TGTGCCAGCAGCCCAACTTCAGGGGGCGCTTCCTATAATTCACCCCTCCACTTT.

Concerning this clonotype itself: One base away lies a much larger clone, so this may be a sequencing read error. CDR3 protein: CASRGQGVQPQHF. The CDR3 DNA follows: TGTGCCAGTAGGGGACAGGGTGTCCAGCCCCAGCATTTT. V gene TRBV19 combines with J gene TRBJ1-5; 9 nucleotides match TRBD1. Germline lookup yields CDR1 LNHDA and CDR2 SQIVND (reference sequence). This CDR3 is built from 13 residues. Unmatched junction bases numbered 4, after V lost 6 bases and J lost 7 bases.

This clonotype has at least ten counts. J is TRBJ1-1 and V is TRBV20-1; D is ambiguous. In germline, CDR1 is DFQATT, CDR2 SNEGSKA (reference sequence). V lost 0 bases, J lost 1 base, and 9 bases lay in between. The CDR3 has 14 amino acids. The CDR3 nucleotides read TGCAGTGCTAGAGATTATCGGGGGAACACTGAAGCTTTCTTT. It codes for CSARDYRGNTEAFF.

This clonotype was recorded many times. The chain employs TRBV7-2 and TRBJ1-4; possible D gene TRBD1, 5 bases. Per the germline V gene, CDR1 is SGHTA and CDR2 is FQGNSA. There are 14 residues in the CDR3. V was pared by 9 bases and J by 7 bases, with 18 bases between. The CDR3 protein is CASRRQGGSEKLFF. The CDR3 bases are TGTGCCAGTCGCCGGCAGGGCGGGAGTGAAAAACTGTTTTTT.

This clonotype occurred many times. The chain links TRBV6-5 to TRBJ2-6; D call uncertain. Trimming left V 0 bases short and J 3 bases short, with 3 bases between. The CDR3 has 14 amino acids. The germline gives CDR1 MNHEY, CDR2 SVGAGI. CDR3 DNA: TGTGCCAGCAGTTACTCTATTGGGGCCAACGTCCTGACTTTC. Protein product: CASSYSIGANVLTF.

Many counts were recorded for this clonotype. The chain employs TRBV6-2 or TRBV6-3 and TRBJ1-5; D uncertain. Deletions cut 4 bases from V and 4 bases from J, with 11 bases between. This CDR3 has 14 residues. Germline V gene sequence: CDR1 MNHEY, CDR2 SVGEGT. The CDR3 loop is CASSFLTGNQPQHF. Here the CDR3 DNA reads TGTGCCAGCAGTTTCCTCACCGGAAATCAGCCCCAGCATTTT.

This clonotype was counted at least ten times. This chain links TRBV7-9 with TRBJ2-5, with TRBD1 identical over 7 bases. The CDR3 runs to 14 residues. Trimming cost V 4 bases and J 1 base; bases outside gene matches: 3. Looked up from germline, CDR1 is SEHNR and CDR2 is FQNEAQ (reference sequence). The CDR3 DNA follows: TGTGCCAGCAGCTCGACAGGGCCCCAAGAGACCCAGTACTTC. This encodes CASSSTGPQETQYF.

This clonotype was counted ten times or more. The rearrangement joins TRBV6-5 to TRBJ2-5; 7 bases are a match to TRBD1. There are 17 residues in the CDR3. Germline CDR1 MNHEY, CDR2 SVGAGI. V dropped 6 bases and J dropped 4; count of bases not matched to a gene: 17. The CDR3: CASSRRTDRYHGETQYF. CDR3 DNA sequence: TGTGCCAGCAGCAGACGCACGGACAGGTACCATGGAGAGACCCAGTACTTC.

The genes are TRBV20-1 and TRBJ2-1, with a weak D call TRBD1 (7 bases). The CDR3 is made up of 13 amino acids. The germline V and J ends were trimmed by 3 bases and 7 bases, with 13 bases remaining between them. Germline CDR1 reads DFQATT; CDR2 reads SNEGSKA (reference sequence). The CDR3 sequence: CSASRGAKNEQFF. CDR3 DNA: TGCAGTGCTAGCAGGGGGGCTAAGAATGAGCAGTTCTTC.

In its sample, this clonotype was seen many times. The rearrangement links TRBV12-3 or TRBV12-4 to TRBJ1-2, with 10 bases identical to TRBD1. This CDR3 is 14 amino acids long. Trimming removed 2 bases from V and 5 bases from J; junction bases left unmatched: 2. The CDR3: CASSLRDRGYGYTF. CDR3 coding DNA: TGTGCCAGCAGTTTAAGGGACAGGGGTTATGGCTACACCTTC.